This TCR beta chain was retrieved from a study of T cells in Graves' hyperthyroidism and ophthalmopathy. This CDR3 is 15 amino acids long. Germline V lookup: CDR1 SGHDN, CDR2 FVKESK. V shed 2 bases and J 6 bases; nucleotides not matched to a gene: 4. A note on this clonotype: Its antigen remains unknown.

Authors of the study amplified TCR beta CDR3 regions from RNA transcripts. The primer set for the first-round RT-PCR of the TCR CDR3 was HTBI. TCRdb fed the multiplex PCR reads into MiXCR, producing one record per CDR3 protein. The table records more than 300,000 distinct CDR3 sequences, about a fifth of them present only once. From approximately 9.1 ml of fresh peripheral blood, PBMCs were isolated. Points from the study as a whole: Patients with ophthalmopathy were separated from those with stable hyperthyroidism by a 13 V-J model.

Sequencing was done on a sample of blood. This receptor was obtained from a young man with Graves' ophthalmopathy. The chain links TRBV14 to TRBJ1-6; 7 bases fit TRBD1. The chain's CDR3 is CASSQTGQINSPLHF. In DNA, the CDR3 is TGTGCCAGCAGCCAAACGGGACAGATTAATTCACCCCTCCACTTT.